The entry below describes one TCR beta chain. Method: immunoSEQ multiplex PCR; TCRdb's copy keeps in-frame clones and lacks some. Of under 350,000 clones listed, over 75% are singletons. These data belong to a study of blood T cell repertoires in COVID-19. The source is a woman aged 25 to 39 with COVID-19, enrolled during active disease. Sequencing was performed on peripheral blood.

The CDR3 sequence: CASSFPDRTEAFF. CDR3 coding DNA: TGTGCCAGCAGTTTCCCCGACAGGACTGAAGCTTTCTTT. The V and J genes are TRBV28 and TRBJ1-1; a possible D gene is TRBD1 (6 bases). Trimming left V 3 bases short and J 5 bases short, with 10 bases between. CDR3 length: 13 amino acids. Germline V gives CDR1 MDHEN, CDR2 SYDVKM.